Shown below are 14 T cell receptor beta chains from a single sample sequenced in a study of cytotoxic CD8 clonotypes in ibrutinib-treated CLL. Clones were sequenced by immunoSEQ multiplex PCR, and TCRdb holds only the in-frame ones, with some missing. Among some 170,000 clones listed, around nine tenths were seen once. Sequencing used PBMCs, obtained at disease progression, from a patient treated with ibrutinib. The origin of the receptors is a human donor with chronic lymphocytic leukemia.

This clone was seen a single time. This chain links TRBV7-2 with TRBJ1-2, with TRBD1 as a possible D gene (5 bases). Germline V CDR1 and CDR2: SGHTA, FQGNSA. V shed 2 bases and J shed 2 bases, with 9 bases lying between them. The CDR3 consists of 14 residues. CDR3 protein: CASSLRGLNYGYTF. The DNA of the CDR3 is TGTGCCAGCAGCTTAAGGGGTTTAAACTATGGCTACACCTTC. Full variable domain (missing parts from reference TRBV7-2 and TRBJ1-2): GAGVSQSPSNKVTEKGKDVELRCDPISGHTALYWYRQSLGQGLEFLIYFQGNSAPDKSGLPSDRFSAERTGGSVSTLTIQRTQQEDSAVYLCASSLRGLNYGYTFGSGTRLTVV.

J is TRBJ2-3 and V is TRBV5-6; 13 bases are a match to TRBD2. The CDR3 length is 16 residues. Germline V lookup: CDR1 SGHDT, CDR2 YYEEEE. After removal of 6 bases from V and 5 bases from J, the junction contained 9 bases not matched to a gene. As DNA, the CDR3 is TGTGCCAGCACCCGAGGAACTAGCGGGAGGGTAGATACGCAGTATTTT. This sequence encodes CASTRGTSGRVDTQYF.

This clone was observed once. The CDR3 nucleotides are TGTGCCAGCAGAGGACACCTGCAGAGCTGGAACTATGGCTACACCTTC. Translated, it gives CASRGHLQSWNYGYTF. This chain joins TRBV27 and TRBJ1-2; tentative D call: TRBD1 (5 bases). The germline gives CDR1 MNHEY, CDR2 SMNVEV (reference sequence). There are 16 residues in the CDR3. V dropped 6 bases and J dropped 2 bases, with 19 bases sitting between them.

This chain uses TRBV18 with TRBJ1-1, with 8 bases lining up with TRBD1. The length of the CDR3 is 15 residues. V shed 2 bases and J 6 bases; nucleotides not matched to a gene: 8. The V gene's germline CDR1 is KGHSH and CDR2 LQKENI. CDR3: CASSPTTRTGPEAFF. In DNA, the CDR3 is TGTGCCAGCTCACCAACGACCCGGACAGGGCCTGAAGCTTTCTTT. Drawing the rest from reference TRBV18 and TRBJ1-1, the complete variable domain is NAGVMQNPRHLVRRRGQEARLRCSPMKGHSHVYWYRQLPEEGLKFMVYLQKENIIDESGMPKERFSAEFPKEGPSILRIQQVVRGDSAAYFCASSPTTRTGPEAFFGQGTRLTVV.

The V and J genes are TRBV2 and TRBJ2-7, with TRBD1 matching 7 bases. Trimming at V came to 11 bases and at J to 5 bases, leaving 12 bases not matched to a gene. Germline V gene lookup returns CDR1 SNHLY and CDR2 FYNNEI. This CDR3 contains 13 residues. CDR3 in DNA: TGTGCCGGAAGCTCTTCGACAGGGAACGAGCAGTACTTC. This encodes CAGSSSTGNEQYF.

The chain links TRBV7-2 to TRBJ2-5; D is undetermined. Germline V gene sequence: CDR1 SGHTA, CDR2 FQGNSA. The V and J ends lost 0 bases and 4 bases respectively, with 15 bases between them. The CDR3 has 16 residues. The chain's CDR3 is CASSLALPVDGETQYF. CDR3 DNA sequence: TGTGCCAGCAGCTTAGCCCTCCCGGTCGACGGAGAGACCCAGTACTTC.

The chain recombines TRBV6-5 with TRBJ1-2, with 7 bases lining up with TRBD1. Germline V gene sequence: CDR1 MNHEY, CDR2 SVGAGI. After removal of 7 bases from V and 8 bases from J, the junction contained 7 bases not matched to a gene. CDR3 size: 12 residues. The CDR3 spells CASTRQGNGYTF. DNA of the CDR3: TGTGCCAGCACCCGACAGGGCAACGGCTACACCTTC.

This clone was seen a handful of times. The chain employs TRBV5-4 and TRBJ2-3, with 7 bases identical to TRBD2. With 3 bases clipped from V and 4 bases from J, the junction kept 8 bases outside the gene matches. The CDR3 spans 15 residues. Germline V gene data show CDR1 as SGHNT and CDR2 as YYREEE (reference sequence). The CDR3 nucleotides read TGTGCCAGCAGCTGGGGAGGCGGGAGCGCAGATACGCAGTATTTT. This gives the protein CASSWGGGSADTQYF.

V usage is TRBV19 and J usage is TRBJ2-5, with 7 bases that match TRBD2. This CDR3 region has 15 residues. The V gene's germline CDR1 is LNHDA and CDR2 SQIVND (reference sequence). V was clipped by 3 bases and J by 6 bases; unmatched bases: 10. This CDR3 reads CASSILGEGLQTQYF. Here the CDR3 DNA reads TGTGCCAGTAGTATTTTGGGGGAGGGCCTCCAGACCCAGTACTTC.

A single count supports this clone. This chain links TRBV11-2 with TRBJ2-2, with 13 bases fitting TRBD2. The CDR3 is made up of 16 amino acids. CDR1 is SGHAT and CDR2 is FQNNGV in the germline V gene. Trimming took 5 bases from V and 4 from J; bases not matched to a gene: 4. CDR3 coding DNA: TGTGCCAGCAGCAAACTAGCGGGAGGGCTCACCGGGGAGCTGTTTTTT. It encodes CASSKLAGGLTGELFF.

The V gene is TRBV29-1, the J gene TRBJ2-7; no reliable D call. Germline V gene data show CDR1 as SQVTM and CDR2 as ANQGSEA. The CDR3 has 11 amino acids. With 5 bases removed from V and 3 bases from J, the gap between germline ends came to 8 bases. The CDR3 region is CSVLWGYEQYF. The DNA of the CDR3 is TGCAGCGTTCTCTGGGGCTACGAGCAGTACTTC.

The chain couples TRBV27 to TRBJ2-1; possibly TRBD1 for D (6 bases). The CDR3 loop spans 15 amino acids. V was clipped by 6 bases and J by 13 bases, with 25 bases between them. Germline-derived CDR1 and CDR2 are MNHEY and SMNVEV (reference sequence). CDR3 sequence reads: CASREAPPRGLEQFF. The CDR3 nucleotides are TGTGCCAGCAGAGAAGCCCCACCGAGGGGGTTGGAACAGTTCTTC.

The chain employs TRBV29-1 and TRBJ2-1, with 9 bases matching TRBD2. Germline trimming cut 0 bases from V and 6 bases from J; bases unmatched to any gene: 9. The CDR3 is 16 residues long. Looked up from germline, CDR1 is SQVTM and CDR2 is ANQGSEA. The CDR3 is CSVEDLGGGGGNEQFF. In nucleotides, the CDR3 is TGCAGCGTTGAAGATCTCGGCGGGGGGGGTGGCAATGAGCAGTTCTTC.

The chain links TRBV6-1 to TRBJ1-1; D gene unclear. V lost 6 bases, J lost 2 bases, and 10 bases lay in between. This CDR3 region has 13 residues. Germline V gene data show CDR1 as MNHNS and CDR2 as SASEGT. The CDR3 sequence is CASRNRRNTEAFF. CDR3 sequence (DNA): TGTGCCAGCAGGAATCGGAGAAACACTGAAGCTTTCTTT.